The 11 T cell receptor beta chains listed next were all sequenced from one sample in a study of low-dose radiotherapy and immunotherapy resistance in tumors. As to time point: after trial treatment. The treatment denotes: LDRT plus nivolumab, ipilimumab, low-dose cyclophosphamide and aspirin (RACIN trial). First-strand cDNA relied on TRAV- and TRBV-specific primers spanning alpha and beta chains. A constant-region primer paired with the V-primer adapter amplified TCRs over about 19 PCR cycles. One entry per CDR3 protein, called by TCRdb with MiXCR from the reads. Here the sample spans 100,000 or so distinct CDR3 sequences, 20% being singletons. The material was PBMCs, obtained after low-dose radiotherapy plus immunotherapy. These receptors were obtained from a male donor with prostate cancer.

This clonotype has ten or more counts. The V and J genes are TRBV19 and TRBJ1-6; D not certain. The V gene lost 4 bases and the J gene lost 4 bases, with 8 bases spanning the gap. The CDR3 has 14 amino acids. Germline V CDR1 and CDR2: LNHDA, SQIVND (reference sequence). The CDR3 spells CASSREPYNSPLHF. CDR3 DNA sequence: TGTGCCAGTAGTAGGGAGCCATATAATTCACCCCTCCACTTT.

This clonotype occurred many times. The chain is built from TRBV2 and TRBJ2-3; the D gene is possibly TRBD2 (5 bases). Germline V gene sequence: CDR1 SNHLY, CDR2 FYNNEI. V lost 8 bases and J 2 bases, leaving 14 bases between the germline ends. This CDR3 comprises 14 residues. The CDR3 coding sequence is TGTGCCAGCGGGTGGAGCGGCTTCACAGATACGCAGTATTTT. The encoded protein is CASGWSGFTDTQYF.

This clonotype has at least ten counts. CDR3 nucleotide sequence: TGTGCCAGCAGGGACAGGGGCAACGAGCAGTACTTC. It encodes CASRDRGNEQYF. This sequence joins TRBV19 and TRBJ2-7; 10 bases align to TRBD1. The CDR3 has 12 residues. Germline V gene sequence: CDR1 LNHDA, CDR2 SQIVND (reference sequence). V lost 9 bases, J lost 5 bases, and 4 bases stayed unmatched.

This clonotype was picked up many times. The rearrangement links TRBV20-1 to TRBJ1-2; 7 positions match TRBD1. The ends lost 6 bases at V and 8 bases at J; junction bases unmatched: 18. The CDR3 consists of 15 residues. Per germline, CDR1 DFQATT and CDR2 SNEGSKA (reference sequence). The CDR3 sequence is CSAKPLDRVMSGYTF. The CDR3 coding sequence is TGCAGTGCCAAACCGCTCGACAGGGTAATGTCGGGCTACACCTTC.

CDR3: CANSPLLAGGEETQYF. In nucleotides, the CDR3 is TGTGCCAACAGCCCCTTACTAGCGGGGGGGGAAGAGACCCAGTACTTC. V gene TRBV2 combines with J gene TRBJ2-5; the match to TRBD2 covers 13 bases. The length of the CDR3 is 16 residues. The V gene's germline CDR1 is SNHLY and CDR2 FYNNEI. The V and J ends lost 10 bases and 3 bases, in that order; junction bases with no gene match: 11.

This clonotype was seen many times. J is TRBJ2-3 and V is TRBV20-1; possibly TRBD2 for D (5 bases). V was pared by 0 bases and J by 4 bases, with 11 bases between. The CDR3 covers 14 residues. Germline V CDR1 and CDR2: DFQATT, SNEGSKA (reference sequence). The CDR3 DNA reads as TGCAGTGCTAGAGATCCCTGGAGGCCAGATACGCAGTATTTT. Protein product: CSARDPWRPDTQYF.

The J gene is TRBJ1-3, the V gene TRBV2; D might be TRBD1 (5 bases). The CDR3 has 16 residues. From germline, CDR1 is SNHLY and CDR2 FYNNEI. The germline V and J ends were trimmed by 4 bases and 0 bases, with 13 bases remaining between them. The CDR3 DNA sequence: TGTGCCAGCAGTGTGGTCAGGGATATCTCTGGAAACACCATATATTTT. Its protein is CASSVVRDISGNTIYF. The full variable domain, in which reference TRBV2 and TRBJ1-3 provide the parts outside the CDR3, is EPEVTQTPSHQVTQMGQEVILRCVPISNHLYFYWYRQILGQKVEFLVSFYNNEISEKSEIFDDQFSVERPDGSNFTLKIRSTKLEDSAMYFCASSVVRDISGNTIYFGEGSWLTVV.

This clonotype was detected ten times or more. The DNA of the CDR3 is TGTGCCAGCAGCAAGGGACAGGGCGATCAGCCCCAGCATTTT. Protein sequence: CASSKGQGDQPQHF. The rearrangement joins TRBV7-2 to TRBJ1-5; 9 bases are a match to TRBD1. CDR1 and CDR2 (germline): SGHTA, FQGNSA. V lost 5 bases to trimming and J lost 5 bases; unmatched junction nucleotides: 4. The CDR3 is 14 residues long.

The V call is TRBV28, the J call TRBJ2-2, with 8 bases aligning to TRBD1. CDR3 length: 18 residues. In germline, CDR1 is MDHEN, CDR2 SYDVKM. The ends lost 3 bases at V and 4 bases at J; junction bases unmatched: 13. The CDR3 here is CASSLAAGAGGITGELFF. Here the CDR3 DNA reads TGTGCCAGCAGTTTGGCCGCTGGGGCAGGGGGCATCACCGGGGAGCTGTTTTTT.

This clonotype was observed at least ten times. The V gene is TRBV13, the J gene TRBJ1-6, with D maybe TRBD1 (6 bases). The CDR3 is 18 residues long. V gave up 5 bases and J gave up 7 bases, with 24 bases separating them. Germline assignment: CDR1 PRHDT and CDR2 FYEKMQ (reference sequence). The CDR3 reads CASSGGGSRGPQNSPLHF. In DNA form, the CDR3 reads TGTGCCAGCAGCGGTGGTGGTTCCAGGGGACCACAAAATTCACCCCTCCACTTT.

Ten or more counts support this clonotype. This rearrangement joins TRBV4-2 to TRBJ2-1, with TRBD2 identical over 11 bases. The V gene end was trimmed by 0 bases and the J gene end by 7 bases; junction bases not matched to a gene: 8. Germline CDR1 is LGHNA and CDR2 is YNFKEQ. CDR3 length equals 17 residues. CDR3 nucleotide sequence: TGTGCCAGCAGCCAAGAACAACTACGACTAGCGGGGAATGAGCAGTTCTTC. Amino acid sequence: CASSQEQLRLAGNEQFF.